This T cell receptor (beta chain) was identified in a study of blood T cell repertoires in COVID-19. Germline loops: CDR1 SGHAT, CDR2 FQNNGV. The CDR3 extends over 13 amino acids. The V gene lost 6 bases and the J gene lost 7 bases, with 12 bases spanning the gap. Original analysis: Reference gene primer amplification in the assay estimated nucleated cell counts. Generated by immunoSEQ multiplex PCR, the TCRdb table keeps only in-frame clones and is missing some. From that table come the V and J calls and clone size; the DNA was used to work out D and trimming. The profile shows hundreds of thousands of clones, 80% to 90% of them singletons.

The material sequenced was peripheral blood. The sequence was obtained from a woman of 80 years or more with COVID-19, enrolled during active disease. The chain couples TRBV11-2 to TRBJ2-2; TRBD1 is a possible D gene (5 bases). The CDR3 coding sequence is TGTGCCAGCAGGTTACAGGTTCGCGGGGAGCTGTTTTTT. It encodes CASRLQVRGELFF. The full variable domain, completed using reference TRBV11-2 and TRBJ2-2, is EAGVAQSPRYKIIEKRQSVAFWCNPISGHATLYWYQQILGQGPKLLIQFQNNGVVDDSQLPKDRFSAERLKGVDSTLKIQPAKLEDSAVYLCASRLQVRGELFFGEGSRLTVL.